This T cell receptor (beta chain) was profiled in a study of blood T cell repertoires in COVID-19. Study as a whole: Spain, Italy and the United States supplied samples that represented acute and convalescent COVID-19. T cells, B-cell-depleted T cells, or PBMCs supplied cDNA or gDNA.

This table comes from immunoSEQ multiplex PCR, and its TCRdb copy is limited to in-frame clones, with some not included. The sample has tens of thousands of clones, roughly 90% seen once; the top ten hold roughly 10%. Unmatched junction bases numbered 7, after V lost 3 bases and J lost 6 bases. Germline V lookup: CDR1 SGHKS, CDR2 YYEKEE (reference sequence). The CDR3 length is 14 residues. The chain joins TRBV5-5 to TRBJ1-1, with 8 nucleotides matching TRBD1. The receptor was derived from a human donor in a cohort sampled during active COVID-19. Sequencing was carried out using peripheral blood. CDR3 bases: TGTGCCAGCAGCTGGACGACAGGGGACGCTGAAGCTTTCTTT. Translated: CASSWTTGDAEAFF.